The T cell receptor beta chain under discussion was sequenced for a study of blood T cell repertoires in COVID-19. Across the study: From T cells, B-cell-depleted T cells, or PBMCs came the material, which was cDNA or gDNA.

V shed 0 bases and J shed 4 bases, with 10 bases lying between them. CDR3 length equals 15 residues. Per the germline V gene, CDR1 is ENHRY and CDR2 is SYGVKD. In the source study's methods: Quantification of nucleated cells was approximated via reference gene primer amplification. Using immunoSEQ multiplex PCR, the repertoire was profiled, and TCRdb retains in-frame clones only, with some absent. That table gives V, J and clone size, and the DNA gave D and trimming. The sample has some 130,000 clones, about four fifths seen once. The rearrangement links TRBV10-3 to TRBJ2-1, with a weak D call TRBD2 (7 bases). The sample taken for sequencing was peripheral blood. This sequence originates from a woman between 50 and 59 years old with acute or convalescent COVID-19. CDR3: CAISESGGEYNEQFF. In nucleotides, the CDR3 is TGTGCCATCAGTGAGTCAGGGGGGGAGTACAATGAGCAGTTCTTC.